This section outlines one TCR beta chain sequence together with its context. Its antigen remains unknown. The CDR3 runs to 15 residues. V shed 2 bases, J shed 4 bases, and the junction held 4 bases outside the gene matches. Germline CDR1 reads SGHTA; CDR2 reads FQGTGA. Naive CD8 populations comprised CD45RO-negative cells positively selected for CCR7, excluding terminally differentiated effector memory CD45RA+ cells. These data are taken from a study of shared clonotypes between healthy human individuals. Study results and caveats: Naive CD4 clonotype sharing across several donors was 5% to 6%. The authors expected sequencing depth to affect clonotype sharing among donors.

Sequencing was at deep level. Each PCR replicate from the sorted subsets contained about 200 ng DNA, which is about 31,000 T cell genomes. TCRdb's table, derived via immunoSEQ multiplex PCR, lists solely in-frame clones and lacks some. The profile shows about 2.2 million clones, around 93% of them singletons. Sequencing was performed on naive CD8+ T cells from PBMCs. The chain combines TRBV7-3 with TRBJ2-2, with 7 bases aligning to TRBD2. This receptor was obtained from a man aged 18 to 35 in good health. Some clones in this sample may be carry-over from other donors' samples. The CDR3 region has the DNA TGTGCCAGCAGCTTACGGGAGGCCCCCACCGGGGAGCTGTTTTTT. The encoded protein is CASSLREAPTGELFF.